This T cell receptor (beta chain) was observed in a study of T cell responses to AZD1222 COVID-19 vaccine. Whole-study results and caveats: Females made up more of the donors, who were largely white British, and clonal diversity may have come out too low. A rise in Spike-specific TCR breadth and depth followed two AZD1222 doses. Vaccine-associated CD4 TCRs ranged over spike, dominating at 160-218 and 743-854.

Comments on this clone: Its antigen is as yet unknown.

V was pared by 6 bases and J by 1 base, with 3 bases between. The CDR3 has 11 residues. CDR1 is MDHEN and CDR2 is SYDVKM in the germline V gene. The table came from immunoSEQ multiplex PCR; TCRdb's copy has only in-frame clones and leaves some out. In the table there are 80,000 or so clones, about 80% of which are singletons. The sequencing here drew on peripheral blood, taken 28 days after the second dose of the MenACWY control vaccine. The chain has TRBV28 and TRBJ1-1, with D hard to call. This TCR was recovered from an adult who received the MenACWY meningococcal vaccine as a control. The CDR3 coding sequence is TGTGCCAGCAGATCGAACACTGAAGCTTTCTTT. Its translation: CASRSNTEAFF.